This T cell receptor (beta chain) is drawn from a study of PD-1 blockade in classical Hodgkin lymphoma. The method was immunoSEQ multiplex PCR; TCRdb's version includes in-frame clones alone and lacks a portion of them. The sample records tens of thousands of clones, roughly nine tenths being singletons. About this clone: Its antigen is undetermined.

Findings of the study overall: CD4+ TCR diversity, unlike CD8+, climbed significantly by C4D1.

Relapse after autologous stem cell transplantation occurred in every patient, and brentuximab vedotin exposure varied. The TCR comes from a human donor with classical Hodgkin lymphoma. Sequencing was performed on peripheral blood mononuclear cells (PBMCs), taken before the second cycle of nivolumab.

CDR3 amino acids: CASSLVGQKNIQYF. The CDR3 DNA is TGTGCCAGCAGCTTAGTCGGACAGAAAAACATTCAGTACTTC. The rearrangement links TRBV7-9 to TRBJ2-4; perhaps TRBD1 as D (6 bases). There are 14 residues in the CDR3. V lost 1 base and J 4 bases, leaving 8 bases between the germline ends. The germline gives CDR1 SEHNR, CDR2 FQNEAQ (reference sequence).